This T cell receptor (beta chain) was recovered during a study of blood T cells in healthy people across ages. Study findings and constraints: Long-lived donors carried more naive CD4+ cells and greater diversity than aged donors. Naive and antigen-experienced cells could not be conclusively compared, given unsorted PBMCs.

Germline CDR1 and CDR2: MDHEN and SYDVKM. The length of the CDR3 is 13 residues. The V gene end was trimmed by 3 bases and the J gene end by 5 bases; junction bases not matched to a gene: 3. A second PCR, run for roughly 7 to 11 cycles, used a sample-barcoded 5' primer plus a J-beta primer mix. TCRdb reanalysed the 5' RACE reads using MiXCR and keeps one entry per CDR3 protein. The table records 1.5 million or so distinct CDR3 sequences, about 45% of them present only once. This clonotype was detected many times. The target antigen is unknown. The sequence derives from a woman aged 18-29 years in good health. This rearrangement joins TRBV28 to TRBJ2-7, with 8 bases fitting TRBD2. Sequenced sample: blood. The CDR3 DNA reads as TGTGCCAGCAGTTTGCTAGCGGGTAACGAGCAGTACTTC. Its protein product is CASSLLAGNEQYF.